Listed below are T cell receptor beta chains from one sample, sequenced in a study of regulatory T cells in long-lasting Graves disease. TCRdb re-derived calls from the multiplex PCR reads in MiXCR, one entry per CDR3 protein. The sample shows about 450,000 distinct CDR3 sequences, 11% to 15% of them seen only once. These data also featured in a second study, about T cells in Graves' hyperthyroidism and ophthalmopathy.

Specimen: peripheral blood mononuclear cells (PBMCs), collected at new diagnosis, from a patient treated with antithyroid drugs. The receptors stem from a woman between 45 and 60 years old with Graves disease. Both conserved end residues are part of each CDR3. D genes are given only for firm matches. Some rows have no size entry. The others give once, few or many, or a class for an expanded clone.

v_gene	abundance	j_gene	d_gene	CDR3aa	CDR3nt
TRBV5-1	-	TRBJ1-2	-	CASSPGAFYGYTF	TGCGCCAGCAGCCCCGGGGCTTTTTATGGCTACACCTTC
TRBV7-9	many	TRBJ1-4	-	CASSPLQGINEKLFF	TGTGCCAGCAGCCCCCTGCAGGGTATTAATGAAAAACTGTTTTTT
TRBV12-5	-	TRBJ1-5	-	CASGLVLGADRYSNQPQHF	TGTGCTAGTGGTTTGGTACTAGGAGCAGACCGATATAGCAATCAGCCCCAGCATTTT
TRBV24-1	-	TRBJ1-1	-	CATSQLAGSREAFF	TGTGCCACCAGTCAGTTGGCAGGGTCCCGTGAAGCTTTCTTT
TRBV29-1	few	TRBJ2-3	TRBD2	CSVGGGGFTDTQYF	TGCAGCGTTGGCGGGGGGGGGTTCACAGATACGCAGTATTTT
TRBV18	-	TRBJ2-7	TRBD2	CASSPPASGRGSYEQYF	TGTGCCAGCTCACCCCCCGCTAGCGGGAGAGGTTCCTACGAGCAGTACTTC
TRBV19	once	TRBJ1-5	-	CASMTDHYSNQPQHF	TGTGCCAGTATGACAGACCATTATAGCAATCAGCCCCAGCATTTT
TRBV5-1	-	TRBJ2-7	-	CASSVGQDIYEQYF	TGCGCCAGCAGCGTGGGGCAGGATATCTACGAGCAGTACTTC
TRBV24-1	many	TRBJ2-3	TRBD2	CATSEGAGDGTDTQYF	TGTGCCACCAGTGAAGGAGCGGGAGACGGCACAGATACGCAGTATTTT
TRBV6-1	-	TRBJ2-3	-	CASSEAGSDADTQYF	TGTGCCAGCAGTGAAGCCGGTAGCGACGCAGATACGCAGTATTTT
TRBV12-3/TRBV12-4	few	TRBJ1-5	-	CASSLALVGPQHF	TGTGCCAGCAGTTTAGCGTTGGTAGGGCCCCAGCATTTT
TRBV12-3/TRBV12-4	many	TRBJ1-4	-	CASSAPGEAREKLFF	TGTGCCAGCAGTGCCCCGGGGGAAGCTAGAGAAAAACTGTTTTTT
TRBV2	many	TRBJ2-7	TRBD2	CASRLAGGPGYEQYF	TGTGCCAGCAGATTAGCGGGAGGGCCGGGGTACGAGCAGTACTTC
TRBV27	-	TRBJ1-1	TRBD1	CASSPLTGFMNTEAFF	TGTGCCAGCAGTCCCTTGACAGGGTTTATGAACACTGAAGCTTTCTTT
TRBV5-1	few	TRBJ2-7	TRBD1	CASSLGVGQGAGEQYF	TGTGCCAGCAGCTTAGGTGTGGGACAGGGGGCCGGTGAGCAGTACTTC